This TCR beta chain was sequenced for a study of blood T cell repertoires in COVID-19. On the study more broadly: Sites across the United States, Italy and Spain contributed samples from acute and convalescent COVID-19. In each case, the material was cDNA or gDNA derived from T cells, B-cell-depleted T cells, or PBMCs.

This clone showed up just once. Authors' methods: Using reference gene primer amplification, nucleated cell counts were estimated. Assay used: immunoSEQ multiplex PCR; TCRdb lists only in-frame clones, some missing. The V and J calls and clone size come from that table; D and trimming were worked out from the DNA. In the table there are over 65,000 clones, over 70% of which are singletons. This CDR3 region has 16 residues. The V segment lost 5 bases and the J segment 5 bases; nucleotides outside the gene matches: 8. Germline V gives CDR1 MNHEY, CDR2 SMNVEV (reference sequence). Sequencing was performed on peripheral blood. The rearrangement links TRBV27 to TRBJ2-3, with 12 bases fitting TRBD2. The receptor was derived from a human donor in a cohort sampled during active COVID-19. The CDR3 loop reads CASSPLLAGGQDTQYF. CDR3 DNA sequence: TGTGCCAGCAGTCCCCTCCTAGCGGGAGGGCAAGATACGCAGTATTTT.